Shown below are 3 T cell receptor beta chains from a single sample sequenced in a study of shared clonotypes between healthy human individuals. TCRdb's table, derived via immunoSEQ multiplex PCR, lists solely in-frame clones and lacks some. The sample records 950,000 to 1,100,000 clones, around 76% being singletons. Input material: memory CD4+ T cells sorted from blood. The subset is: CD45RA-negative fraction. The receptor set was obtained from a man younger than 30 in good health.

The V call is TRBV5-1, the J call TRBJ2-7; D may be TRBD2 (7 bases). Per germline, CDR1 SGHRS and CDR2 YFSETQ. This CDR3 contains 16 residues. The V end lost 5 bases, the J end lost 6 bases, and 24 bases lay between the germline ends. As DNA, the CDR3 is TGCGCCAGCAGGAAGGGTGCGGGGGCTGGATGGAGCGAGCAGTACTTC. Translating gives CASRKGAGAGWSEQYF. Full variable domain (missing parts from reference TRBV5-1 and TRBJ2-7): KAGVTQTPRYLIKTRGQQVTLSCSPISGHRSVSWYQQTPGQGLQFLFEYFSETQRNKGNFPGRFSGRQFSNSRSEMNVSTLELGDSALYLCASRKGAGAGWSEQYFGPGTRLTVT.

V usage is TRBV6-5 and J usage is TRBJ1-6; D remains unclear. Trimming left V 9 bases short and J 6 bases short, with 15 bases between. Germline V CDR1 and CDR2: MNHEY, SVGAGI. The CDR3 has 14 amino acids. The CDR3 DNA reads as TGTGCCAGTCCTTCCGCAGGTTCTAATTCACCCCTCCACTTT. Its translation: CASPSAGSNSPLHF.

This chain joins TRBV5-6 and TRBJ2-5; D call uncertain. The CDR3 is 13 residues long. Trimming cost V 1 base and J 1 base, with 5 bases left between them. CDR1 is SGHDT and CDR2 is YYEEEE in the germline V gene. The CDR3 DNA reads as TGTGCCAGCAGCTTGAACATCCAAGAGACCCAGTACTTC. It translates to CASSLNIQETQYF.